Listed here are 5 T cell receptor beta chains from one sample, sequenced in a study of T cell responses to AZD1222 COVID-19 vaccine. Only in-frame clones appear in the TCRdb table, and some are missing; sequencing was by immunoSEQ multiplex PCR. The data contain 100,000 to 150,000 clones, about 92% of them singletons. This sample comprised peripheral blood, obtained 28 days after the second AZD1222 dose. These receptors were taken from an adult who received the AZD1222 COVID-19 vaccine.

The J gene is TRBJ1-1, the V gene TRBV5-8, with 9 bases identical to TRBD1. V shed 7 bases, J shed 5 bases, and the junction held 3 bases outside the gene matches. This CDR3 has 12 residues. Germline CDR1 reads SGHTS; CDR2 reads YDEGEE. The CDR3 reads CASGQGRTEAFF. The CDR3 region has the DNA TGTGCCAGCGGACAGGGGAGGACTGAAGCTTTCTTT.

This chain links TRBV11-2 with TRBJ2-1; D unresolved. The CDR3 runs 14 residues. CDR1 SGHAT and CDR2 FQNNGV come from the germline V gene. Trimming pared 0 bases from V and 12 bases from J, leaving 15 bases between. The CDR3 bases are TGTGCCAGCAGCTTAGAGAGTATCCGAACGGGGCAGTTCTTC. It translates to CASSLESIRTGQFF. Together with reference TRBV11-2 and TRBJ2-1, the CDR3 gives the full variable domain: EAGVAQSPRYKIIEKRQSVAFWCNPISGHATLYWYQQILGQGPKLLIQFQNNGVVDDSQLPKDRFSAERLKGVDSTLKIQPAKLEDSAVYLCASSLESIRTGQFFGPGTRLTVL.

This clone appeared a few times. The chain couples TRBV12-3 or TRBV12-4 to TRBJ1-6; possible D gene TRBD1, 6 bases. V was trimmed by 2 bases and J by 9 bases, leaving 8 bases between them. The CDR3 has 13 amino acids. The CDR3: CASSLTGTSPLHF. The CDR3 nucleotides read TGTGCCAGCAGTTTAACAGGGACTTCACCCCTCCACTTT.

This sequence joins TRBV6-5 and TRBJ1-2; no clear D gene. The CDR3 sequence is 11 residues long. Germline loops: CDR1 MNHEY, CDR2 SVGAGI. V dropped 7 bases and J dropped 5 bases, with 8 bases sitting between them. This CDR3 is CASTQEYGYTF. In DNA form, the CDR3 reads TGTGCCAGCACCCAAGAGTATGGCTACACCTTC.

The chain combines TRBV18 with TRBJ1-2; possible D gene TRBD1, 5 bases. Germline V lookup: CDR1 KGHSH, CDR2 LQKENI. This CDR3 is 15 amino acids long. The V end lost 3 bases, the J end lost 4 bases, and 15 bases lay between the germline ends. The CDR3 is CASSPSQGNSYGYTF. CDR3 coding DNA: TGTGCCAGCTCACCGTCCCAGGGCAACAGCTATGGCTACACCTTC.